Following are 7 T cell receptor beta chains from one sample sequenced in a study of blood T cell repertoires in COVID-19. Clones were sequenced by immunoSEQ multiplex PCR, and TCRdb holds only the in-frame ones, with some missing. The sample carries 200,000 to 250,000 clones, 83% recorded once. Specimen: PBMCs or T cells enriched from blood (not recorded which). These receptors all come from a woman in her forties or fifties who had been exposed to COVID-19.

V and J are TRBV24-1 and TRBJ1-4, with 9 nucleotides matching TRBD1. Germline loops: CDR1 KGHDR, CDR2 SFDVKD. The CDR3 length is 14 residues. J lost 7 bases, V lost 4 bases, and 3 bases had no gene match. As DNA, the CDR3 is TGTGCCACCAGTGAACCGGGACAGGGTGAAAAACTGTTTTTT. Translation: CATSEPGQGEKLFF.

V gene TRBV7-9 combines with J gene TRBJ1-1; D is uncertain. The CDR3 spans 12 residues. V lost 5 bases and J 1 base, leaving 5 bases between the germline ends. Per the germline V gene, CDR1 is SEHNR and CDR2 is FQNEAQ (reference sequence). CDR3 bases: TGTGCCAGCAGCCCCTCGAACACTGAAGCTTTCTTT. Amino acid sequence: CASSPSNTEAFF.

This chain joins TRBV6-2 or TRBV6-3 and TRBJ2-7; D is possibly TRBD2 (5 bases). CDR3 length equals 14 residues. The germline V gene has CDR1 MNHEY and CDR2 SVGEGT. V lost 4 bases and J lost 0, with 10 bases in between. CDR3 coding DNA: TGTGCCAGCAGTTCCGGACTTACCTCCTACGAGCAGTACTTC. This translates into CASSSGLTSYEQYF.

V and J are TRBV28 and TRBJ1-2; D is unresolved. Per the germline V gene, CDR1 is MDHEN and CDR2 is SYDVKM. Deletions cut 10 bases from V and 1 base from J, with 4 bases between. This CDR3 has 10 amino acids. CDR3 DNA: TGTGCCACCTTTAACTATGGCTACACCTTC. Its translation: CATFNYGYTF.

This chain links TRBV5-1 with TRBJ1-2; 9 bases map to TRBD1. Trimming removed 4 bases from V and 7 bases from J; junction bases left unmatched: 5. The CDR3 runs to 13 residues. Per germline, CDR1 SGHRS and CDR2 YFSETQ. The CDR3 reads CASSRDRVAGYTF. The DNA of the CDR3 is TGCGCCAGCAGCCGGGACAGGGTGGCTGGCTACACCTTC.

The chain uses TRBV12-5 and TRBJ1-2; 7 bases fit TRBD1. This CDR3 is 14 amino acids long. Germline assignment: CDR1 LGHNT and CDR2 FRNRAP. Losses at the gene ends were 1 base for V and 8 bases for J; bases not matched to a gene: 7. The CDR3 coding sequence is TGTGCTAGTGGTTTGGGACAGGGTCGTGTGGGCTACACCTTC. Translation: CASGLGQGRVGYTF.

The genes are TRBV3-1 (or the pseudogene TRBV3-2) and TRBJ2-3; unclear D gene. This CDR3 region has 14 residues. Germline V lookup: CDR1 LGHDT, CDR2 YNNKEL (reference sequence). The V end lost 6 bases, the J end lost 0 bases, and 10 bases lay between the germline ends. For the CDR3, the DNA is TGTGCCAGCAGTCCATCCACTAGCACAGATACGCAGTATTTT. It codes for CASSPSTSTDTQYF.